Below, 2 T cell receptor beta chains from the same sample are listed, as sequenced in a study of blood T cell repertoires in COVID-19 (TCRdb year 2020). The library was generated by the immunoSEQ multiplex PCR assay. As stored in TCRdb, this immuneACCESS dataset retains in-frame rearrangements with V and J assigned. A fraction of the clones does not appear; measured against another copy, unresolved V genes explain less than half of the discrepancy, and the remainder lacks a known reason. The sample table contains about 100,000 clones; only one count was recorded for 55% to 75% of them. The top ten clonotypes cover about 1.8% of the sample. The sequencing input was peripheral blood. The receptor source for this set is a woman aged 40 to 49 with acute or convalescent COVID-19.

The J gene is TRBJ1-1, the V gene TRBV3-1 (or the pseudogene TRBV3-2), with D uncertain. The CDR3 contains 14 residues. From germline, CDR1 is LGHDT and CDR2 YNNKEL (reference sequence). V lost 2 bases, J lost 3 bases, and 10 bases lay in between. Written as DNA, the CDR3 is TGTGCCAGCAGCCAATCGGGTGTGGACACTGAAGCTTTCTTT. It encodes CASSQSGVDTEAFF.

The CDR3 protein is CATSRGGGSPLHF. CDR3 DNA sequence: TGTGCCACCAGCAGAGGGGGAGGTTCACCCCTCCACTTT. The rearrangement links TRBV15 to TRBJ1-6; D is uncertain. Germline V gene data show CDR1 as LNHNV and CDR2 as YYDKDF (reference sequence). Trimming took 1 base from V and 9 from J, leaving 7 bases between them. CDR3 length: 13 amino acids. Filled out from reference TRBV15 and TRBJ1-6, the complete variable domain reads DAMVIQNPRYQVTQFGKPVTLSCSQTLNHNVMYWYQQKSSQAPKLLFHYYDKDFNNEADTPDNFQSRRPNTSFCFLDIRSPGLGDTAMYLCATSRGGGSPLHFGNGTRLTVT.